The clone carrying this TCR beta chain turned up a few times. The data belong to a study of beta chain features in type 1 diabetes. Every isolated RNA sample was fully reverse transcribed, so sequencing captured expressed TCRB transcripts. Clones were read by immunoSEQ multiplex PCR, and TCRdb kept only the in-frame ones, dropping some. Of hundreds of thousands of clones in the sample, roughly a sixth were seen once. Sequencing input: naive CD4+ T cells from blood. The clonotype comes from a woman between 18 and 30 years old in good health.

This CDR3 reads CATLGPFEQYF. In DNA form, the CDR3 reads TGTGCCACCCTCGGGCCTTTCGAGCAGTACTTC. The genes are TRBV28 and TRBJ2-7; unclear D gene. Trimming took off 10 bases at V and 6 bases at J, with 13 bases between the two ends. Germline CDR1 MDHEN, CDR2 SYDVKM. The CDR3 extends over 11 amino acids.